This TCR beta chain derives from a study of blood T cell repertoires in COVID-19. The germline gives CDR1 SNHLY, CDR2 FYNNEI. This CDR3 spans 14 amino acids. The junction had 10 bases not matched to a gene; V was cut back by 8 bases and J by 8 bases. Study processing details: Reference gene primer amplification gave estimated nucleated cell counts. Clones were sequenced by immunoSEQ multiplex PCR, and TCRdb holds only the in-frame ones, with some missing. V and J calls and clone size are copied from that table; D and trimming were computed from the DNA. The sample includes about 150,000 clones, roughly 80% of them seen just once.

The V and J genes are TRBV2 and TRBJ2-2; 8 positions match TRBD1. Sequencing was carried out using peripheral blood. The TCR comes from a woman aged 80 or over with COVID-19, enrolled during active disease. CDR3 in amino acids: CASGRQGQSGELFF. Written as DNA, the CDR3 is TGTGCCAGCGGGAGACAGGGGCAATCTGGGGAGCTGTTTTTT.